Each of the 20 T cell receptor beta chains below was sequenced from the same sample in a study of vaccination and CD4 T cells after COVID-19. An Oncomine TCR Beta short-read assay was used to sequence the DNA from cultured CD4+ T cells. TCRdb itself ran the PCR reads through MiXCR, one entry per CDR3 protein. This table has under 20,000 distinct CDR3 sequences, roughly 55% appearing once. The antigens these receptors bind are not known. Treatment specified: 10-day PBMC culture with coronavirus spike peptide pools or control peptides (ViraFEST assay). The sample taken for sequencing was CD4+ T cells from blood, cultured in vitro. These receptors came from a human donor who had recovered from COVID-19.

V and J are TRBV27 and TRBJ2-7; D is unclear. The germline V gene encodes CDR1 MNHEY and CDR2 SMNVEV (reference sequence). The CDR3 is 15 residues long. V was trimmed by 3 bases and J by 9 bases, leaving 21 bases between them. The CDR3: CASSLNSYIDLGQYF. Here the CDR3 DNA reads TGTGCCAGCAGTTTGAACAGTTACATCGACTTAGGGCAGTACTTC.

V and J are TRBV6-2 or TRBV6-3 and TRBJ1-5; 9 positions match TRBD1. This CDR3 region has 19 residues. Germline values: CDR1 MNHEY, CDR2 SVGEGT. Trimming cost V 6 bases and J 2 bases; bases outside gene matches: 17. The CDR3 coding sequence is TGTGCCAGCAGACCACTTTTGGGGACAGGGAAGAGTGGCAATCAGCCCCAGCATTTT. Protein product: CASRPLLGTGKSGNQPQHF.

This clonotype appeared a single time. This chain connects TRBV9 to TRBJ1-5; D is uncertain. The CDR3 is 13 amino acids. V lost 5 bases and J lost 6, with 12 bases in between. Germline assignment: CDR1 SGDLS and CDR2 YYNGEE. The CDR3 nucleotides read TGTGCCAGCAGTACGGGAGTTGGTCAGCCCCAGCATTTT. Protein: CASSTGVGQPQHF.

V is TRBV3-1 and J is TRBJ1-1, with TRBD1 matching 7 bases. After removal of 2 bases from V and 3 bases from J, the junction contained 3 bases not matched to a gene. The CDR3 loop spans 14 amino acids. Per the germline V gene, CDR1 is LGHDT and CDR2 is YNNKEL (reference sequence). CDR3 region: CASSQRTGDTEAFF. DNA of the CDR3: TGTGCCAGCAGCCAACGGACAGGAGACACTGAAGCTTTCTTT. Combining the CDR3 with reference TRBV3-1 and TRBJ1-1 gives the whole variable domain DTAVSQTPKYLVTQMGNDKSIKCEQNLGHDTMYWYKQDSKKFLKIMFSYNNKELIINETVPNRFSPKSPDKAHLNLHINSLELGDSAVYFCASSQRTGDTEAFFGQGTRLTVV.

V gene TRBV14 combines with J gene TRBJ1-5; no reliable D call. Trimming removed 3 bases from V and 9 bases from J, with 12 bases in between. The CDR3 runs to 13 residues. The germline V gene encodes CDR1 SGHDN and CDR2 FVKESK. The CDR3: CASSQGRSSPQHF. The CDR3 coding sequence is TGTGCCAGCAGCCAGGGGAGATCCTCGCCCCAGCATTTT.

The chain couples TRBV7-8 to TRBJ1-1; 10 positions agree with TRBD1. V was clipped by 8 bases and J by 10 bases; unmatched bases: 10. This CDR3 is 13 amino acids long. Germline V gene sequence: CDR1 SGHVS, CDR2 FQNEAQ. The CDR3 sequence: CASRPRTGGRAFF. CDR3 nucleotide sequence: TGTGCCAGCCGTCCGCGGACAGGGGGAAGAGCTTTCTTT.

This clonotype was recorded a few times. The rearrangement uses TRBV7-8 and TRBJ2-2, with 10 bases aligning to TRBD2. The CDR3 consists of 15 residues. V lost 4 bases, J lost 3 bases, and 2 bases stayed unmatched. Germline CDR1 reads SGHVS; CDR2 reads FQNEAQ. The CDR3, as DNA: TGTGCCAGCAGCTCCACTAGCGGGGACACCGGGGAGCTGTTTTTT. It specifies CASSSTSGDTGELFF.

The rearrangement links TRBV7-8 to TRBJ1-2, with unresolved D. This CDR3 comprises 15 residues. The V gene lost 1 base and the J gene lost 0 bases, with 9 bases spanning the gap. CDR1 and CDR2 (germline): SGHVS, FQNEAQ. The CDR3 spells CASSLGELANYGYTF. CDR3 nucleotide sequence: TGTGCCAGCAGCTTAGGGGAGTTAGCTAACTATGGCTACACCTTC.

J is TRBJ1-1 and V is TRBV12-3 or TRBV12-4; D call uncertain. This CDR3 contains 13 residues. V was cut by 8 bases and J by 1 base, with 11 bases left in between. The CDR3 is CASAYFPNTEAFF. CDR3 coding DNA: TGTGCCAGCGCCTATTTTCCGAACACTGAAGCTTTCTTT.

The rearrangement uses TRBV30 and TRBJ1-2; tentative D call: TRBD1 (6 bases). Germline V CDR1 and CDR2: GTSNPN, SVGIG (reference sequence). CDR3 size: 12 residues. Trimming pared 7 bases from V and 4 bases from J, leaving 13 bases between. The CDR3 DNA follows: TGTGCCTTACGGGACACCGGCTATGGCTACACCTTC. As protein: CALRDTGYGYTF.

This clonotype was picked up a small number of times. The chain carries TRBV15 and TRBJ1-1; D remains ambiguous. The CDR3 has 14 amino acids. CDR1 LNHNV and CDR2 YYDKDF come from the germline V gene (reference sequence). Deletions cut 1 base from V and 2 bases from J, with 8 bases between. This CDR3 reads CATSRGPANTEAFF. The CDR3 bases are TGTGCCACCAGCAGAGGTCCCGCTAACACTGAAGCTTTCTTT.

This clonotype was detected only a few times. This chain links TRBV2 with TRBJ1-2, with D tentatively TRBD1 (6 bases). Trimming removed 8 bases at V and 1 base at J, with 11 bases between. This CDR3 has 13 residues. The germline V gene encodes CDR1 SNHLY and CDR2 FYNNEI. CDR3: CASCPQGNYGYTF. CDR3 sequence (DNA): TGTGCCAGCTGTCCACAGGGTAACTATGGCTACACCTTC.

The sample holds a few counts of this clonotype. This rearrangement joins TRBV7-6 to TRBJ1-3; no firm D call. The CDR3 is 16 amino acids. With 5 bases removed from V and 0 bases from J, the gap between germline ends came to 14 bases. Looked up from germline, CDR1 is SGHVS and CDR2 is FNYEAQ. The CDR3 loop is CASSPGVGSSGNTIYF. The CDR3 nucleotides read TGTGCCAGCAGCCCAGGAGTGGGGTCCTCTGGAAACACCATATATTTT.

The V call is TRBV10-3, the J call TRBJ1-5, with 7 bases fitting TRBD1. Trimming cost V 0 bases and J 7 bases; bases outside gene matches: 6. Germline V gene sequence: CDR1 ENHRY, CDR2 SYGVKD. The CDR3 covers 15 residues. The CDR3 region is CAISESKGARQPQHF. In DNA, the CDR3 is TGTGCCATCAGTGAGTCGAAGGGGGCGAGACAGCCCCAGCATTTT.

The rearrangement links TRBV11-2 to TRBJ2-4; D uncertain. Trimming stripped 3 bases from V and 8 bases from J, with 11 bases between. The CDR3 totals 13 residues. Per the germline V gene, CDR1 is SGHAT and CDR2 is FQNNGV. CDR3 DNA: TGTGCCAGCAGCTTGGCACCTGGGGACATTCAGTACTTC. This sequence encodes CASSLAPGDIQYF.

This rearrangement joins TRBV5-1 to TRBJ1-1; unclear D gene. The CDR3 consists of 17 residues. V lost 0 bases and J lost 1, with 16 bases in between. Germline V gene lookup returns CDR1 SGHRS and CDR2 YFSETQ. The CDR3 nucleotides are TGCGCCAGCAGCTTGGCCCCTTCTGGAGTGGGGAACACTGAAGCTTTCTTT. Translated, it gives CASSLAPSGVGNTEAFF.

The V and J genes are TRBV6-1 and TRBJ1-3, with D unclear. The CDR3 runs 14 residues. V lost 7 bases, J lost 6 bases, and 16 bases lay in between. Germline V lookup: CDR1 MNHNS, CDR2 SASEGT. This CDR3 is CASTPRGGKNTIYF. Written as DNA, the CDR3 is TGTGCCAGCACCCCCCGGGGAGGAAAAAACACCATATATTTT.

This clonotype was picked up a small number of times. V gene TRBV6-9 combines with J gene TRBJ2-1; 12 bases agree with TRBD2. The germline V gene encodes CDR1 MNHGY and CDR2 SVAAGI. The CDR3 is 14 residues long. The V and J ends lost 4 bases and 8 bases, in that order; junction bases with no gene match: 3. The CDR3 sequence is CASSCPSGRDEQFF. CDR3 bases: TGTGCCAGCAGTTGCCCTAGCGGGAGGGATGAGCAGTTCTTC.

This clonotype was counted a few times. J is TRBJ2-5 and V is TRBV5-4, with D tentatively TRBD1 (6 bases). Trimming removed 0 bases from V and 6 bases from J, with 9 bases in between. The CDR3 has 13 amino acids. CDR1 and CDR2 from the germline V gene are SGHNT and YYREEE (reference sequence). CDR3 sequence (DNA): TGTGCCAGCAGCTTGGACAGGGACCAGACCCAGTACTTC. This encodes CASSLDRDQTQYF.

The chain joins TRBV30 to TRBJ1-5; unclear D gene. V was cut by 2 bases and J by 4 bases, with 12 bases left in between. The CDR3 totals 14 residues. Per germline, CDR1 GTSNPN and CDR2 SVGIG (reference sequence). CDR3 bases: TGTGCCTGGAGTATAGGGTCGGGAAATCAGCCCCAGCATTTT. This translates into CAWSIGSGNQPQHF.